The 6 T cell receptor beta chains in this list originate from one sample, sequenced in a study of shared clonotypes between healthy human individuals. Measured with immunoSEQ multiplex PCR; TCRdb has only the in-frame clones, and not every one. This sample has some 650,000 clones, with approximately 97% found just once. The sequencing input was naive CD4+ T cells sorted from blood. As to subset: CD45RA+ positively selected. The receptors were sampled from a young woman in good health.

J is TRBJ1-1 and V is TRBV14; no reliable D call. Between the trimmed V and J ends, which lost 0 bases and 1 base, there was a span of 9 bases. Per germline, CDR1 SGHDN and CDR2 FVKESK. There are 15 residues in the CDR3. The CDR3 protein is CASSQDRYGNTEAFF. DNA of the CDR3: TGTGCCAGCAGCCAAGATAGGTACGGGAACACTGAAGCTTTCTTT.

This rearrangement joins TRBV6-5 to TRBJ2-7; a possible D gene is TRBD2 (6 bases). This CDR3 contains 14 residues. Germline CDR1 and CDR2: MNHEY and SVGAGI. Trimming stripped 6 bases from V and 3 bases from J, with 15 bases between. CDR3 in amino acids: CASSRSGNFYEQYF. The CDR3 nucleotides are TGTGCCAGCAGCCGTAGCGGAAATTTCTACGAGCAGTACTTC.

V is TRBV25-1 and J is TRBJ2-2; unclear D gene. The CDR3 loop spans 15 amino acids. Germline loops: CDR1 MGHDK, CDR2 SYGVNS. V shed 3 bases and J shed 5 bases, with 13 bases lying between them. The CDR3 region has the DNA TGTGCCAGCAGTGACCCGTTTAGAAGGACCGGGGAGCTGTTTTTT. This gives the protein CASSDPFRRTGELFF.

This clone was recorded once. The V and J genes are TRBV5-1 and TRBJ2-6, with TRBD2 matching over 8 bases. CDR3 size: 17 residues. The V segment lost 0 bases and the J segment 5 bases; nucleotides outside the gene matches: 7. Germline V lookup: CDR1 SGHRS, CDR2 YFSETQ. The CDR3 sequence is CASSLAGGPSRANVLTF. CDR3 in DNA: TGCGCCAGCAGCTTGGCGGGAGGGCCCAGTAGGGCCAACGTCCTGACTTTC.

This clone was detected only a few times. V and J are TRBV29-1 and TRBJ2-7; 9 nucleotides line up with TRBD2. The junction had 15 bases not matched to a gene; V was cut back by 0 bases and J by 6 bases. CDR1 and CDR2 (germline): SQVTM, ANQGSEA. The CDR3 sequence is 17 residues long. CDR3 sequence reads: CSVEDRAGAGGGGEQYF. The CDR3 DNA is TGCAGCGTTGAAGATCGGGCGGGAGCGGGAGGTGGTGGCGAGCAGTACTTC.

The chain links TRBV28 to TRBJ2-2, with D possibly matching TRBD1 (6 bases). Germline V gives CDR1 MDHEN, CDR2 SYDVKM. Trimming took 6 bases from V and 7 from J, leaving 15 bases between them. The CDR3 is 14 amino acids. The CDR3 reads CASSLQGMGGELFF. The CDR3 nucleotides read TGTGCCAGCAGCCTACAGGGTATGGGCGGGGAGCTGTTTTTT.